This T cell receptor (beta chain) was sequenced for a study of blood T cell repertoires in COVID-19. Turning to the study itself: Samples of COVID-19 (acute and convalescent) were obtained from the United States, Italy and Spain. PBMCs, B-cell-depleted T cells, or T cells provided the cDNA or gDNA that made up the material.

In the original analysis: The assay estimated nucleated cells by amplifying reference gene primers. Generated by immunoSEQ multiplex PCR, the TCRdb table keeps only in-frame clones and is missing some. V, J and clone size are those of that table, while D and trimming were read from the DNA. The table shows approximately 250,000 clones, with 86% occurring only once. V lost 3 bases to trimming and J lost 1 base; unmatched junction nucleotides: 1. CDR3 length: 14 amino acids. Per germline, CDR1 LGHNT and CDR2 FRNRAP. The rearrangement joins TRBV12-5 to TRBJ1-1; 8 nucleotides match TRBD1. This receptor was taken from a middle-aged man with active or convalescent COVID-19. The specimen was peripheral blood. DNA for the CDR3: TGTGCTAGTGGTTTAACAGGGGGGAACACTGAAGCTTTCTTT. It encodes CASGLTGGNTEAFF.